This TCR beta chain was identified during a study of read filtering for tumor transcriptome and immune sequencing. General study findings and limits: Compared with RNA-seq, IR-seq gave much higher clonotype depth and reliability.

This clonotype came up many times. Its cognate antigen is unknown. This library used around 0.4 ug RNA and molecular barcoded adaptors spanning alpha/delta and beta/gamma chains. TCRdb analysed the reads with MiXCR anew, one entry per CDR3 protein. The sample yields more than 100,000 distinct CDR3 sequences, under 15% seen once. The clonotype was recovered from a donor older than 35 with multiple myeloma. Input material: a population of CD138-negative cells sorted from bone marrow.

The CDR3 protein is CAWSSDRGGTEAFF. CDR3 sequence (DNA): TGTGCCTGGAGTAGTGACAGGGGAGGGACTGAAGCTTTCTTT. The J gene is TRBJ1-1, the V gene TRBV30, with 8 nucleotides matching TRBD1. After removal of 2 bases from V and 5 bases from J, the junction contained 7 bases not matched to a gene. CDR3 length: 14 amino acids. Germline-derived CDR1 and CDR2 are GTSNPN and SVGIG (reference sequence).